The source of this T cell receptor beta chain is a study of blood T cell repertoires in COVID-19. Study-wide context: Samples taken during acute and convalescent COVID-19 were collected in the United States, Italy and Spain. PBMCs, B-cell-depleted T cells, or T cells provided the cDNA or gDNA that made up the material.

There are 11 residues in the CDR3. Germline V CDR1 and CDR2: SNHLY, FYNNEI. Trimming left V 3 bases short and J 4 bases short, with 4 bases between. In the study's own analysis: Using reference gene primer amplification, nucleated cell counts were estimated. The table came from immunoSEQ multiplex PCR; TCRdb's copy has only in-frame clones and leaves some out. V, J and clone size are taken as reported in that table, and D and trimming were inferred from the DNA itself. The sample carries 140,000 or so clones, roughly 89% recorded once. The source is a human donor in a cohort sampled during active COVID-19. Sequenced input: peripheral blood. The chain couples TRBV2 to TRBJ2-7; no reliable D call. CDR3 in amino acids: CASSDSYEQYF. For the CDR3, the DNA is TGTGCCAGCAGTGACAGTTACGAGCAGTACTTC.